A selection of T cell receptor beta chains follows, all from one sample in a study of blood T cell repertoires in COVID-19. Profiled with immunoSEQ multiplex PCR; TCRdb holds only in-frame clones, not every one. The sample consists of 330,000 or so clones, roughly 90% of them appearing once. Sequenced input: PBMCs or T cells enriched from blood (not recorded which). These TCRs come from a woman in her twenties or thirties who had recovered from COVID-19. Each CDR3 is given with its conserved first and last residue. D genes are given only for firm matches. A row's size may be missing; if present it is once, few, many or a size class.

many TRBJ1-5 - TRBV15 TGTGCCACCAGCAGAGCAGGTCAGCCCCAGCATTTT CATSRAGQPQHF
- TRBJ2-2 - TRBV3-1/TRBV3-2 TGTGCCAGCAGCCAAGATCCCAGGGAAGGGGACACCGGGGAGCTGTTTTTT CASSQDPREGDTGELFF
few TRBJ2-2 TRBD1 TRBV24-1 TGTGCCACCAGTGATTTGGGACAGGGGGACACCGGGGAGCTGTTTTTT CATSDLGQGDTGELFF
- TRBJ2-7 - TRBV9 TGTGCCAGCAGCCCTCGGGACAACTACTACGAGCAGTACTTC CASSPRDNYYEQYF
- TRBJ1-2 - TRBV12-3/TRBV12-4 TGTGCCAGCAGTTTCGGAGTCAACTATGGCTACACCTTC CASSFGVNYGYTF
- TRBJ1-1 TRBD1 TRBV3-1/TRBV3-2 TGTGCCAGCAGCCAAGTCGGACAGGGTAACACTGAAGCTTTCTTT CASSQVGQGNTEAFF
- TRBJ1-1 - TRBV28 TGTGCCACAAGGCGTCCAGGGCTTGAAGCTTTCTTT CATRRPGLEAFF
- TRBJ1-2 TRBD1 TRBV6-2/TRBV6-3 TGTGCCAGCAGTACCCGAGACAGGGCTAACTATGGCTACACCTTC CASSTRDRANYGYTF
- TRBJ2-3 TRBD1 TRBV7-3 TGTGCCAGCAGCAAAAGGGGGCGCACAGATACGCAGTATTTT CASSKRGRTDTQYF
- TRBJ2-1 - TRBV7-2 TGTGCCAGCAGCTTTCGAGGGGGTCCCTACAATGAGCAGTTCTTC CASSFRGGPYNEQFF
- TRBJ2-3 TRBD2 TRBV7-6 TGTGCCAGCAGCTTAGCTGGAGCGGGAGGGGGAGATACGCAGTATTTT CASSLAGAGGGDTQYF
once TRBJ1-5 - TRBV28 TGTGCCAGCAGACCCCAGATAAATCAGCCCCAGCATTTT CASRPQINQPQHF
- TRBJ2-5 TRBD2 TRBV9 TGTGCCAGCAGCTCAGCGGGGGGTATGGAGACCCAGTACTTC CASSSAGGMETQYF
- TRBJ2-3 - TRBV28 TGTGCCAGCAGTGTGGCAACAGATACGCAGTATTTT CASSVATDTQYF
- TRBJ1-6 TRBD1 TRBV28 TGTGCCAGCAGGCCGACAGGGGGCGGTTCACCCCTCCACTTT CASRPTGGGSPLHF
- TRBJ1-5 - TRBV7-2 TGTGCCAGCGGCAAGAATAGCAATCAGCCCCAGCATTTT CASGKNSNQPQHF
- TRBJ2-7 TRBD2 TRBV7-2 TGTGCCAGCAGCCCCGTGCGGGGGAACGAGCAGTACTTC CASSPVRGNEQYF
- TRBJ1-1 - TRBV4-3 TGCGCCAGCAGCCGAACGGTGAACACTGAAGCTTTCTTT CASSRTVNTEAFF
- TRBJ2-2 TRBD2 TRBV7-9 TGTGCCAGCAGCCAAGGATCTGGACTAGGCAACACCGGGGAGCTGTTTTTT CASSQGSGLGNTGELFF
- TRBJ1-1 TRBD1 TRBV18 TGTGCCAGCTCACAAGGGACAGTTCAGAACACTGAAGCTTTCTTT CASSQGTVQNTEAFF
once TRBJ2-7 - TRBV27 TGTGCCAGCAGTTTTGGCCAGGTGAGCTCCTACGAGCAGTACTTC CASSFGQVSSYEQYF
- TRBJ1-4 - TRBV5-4 TGTGCCAGCAGCTTGGGATCCCAGGGATATGAAAAACTGTTTTTT CASSLGSQGYEKLFF
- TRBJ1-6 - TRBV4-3 TGCGCCAGCAGCCAAGATATAACAGTTGGATCACCCCTCCACTTT CASSQDITVGSPLHF
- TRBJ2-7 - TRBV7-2 TGTGCCAGCAGCTTACAGGGCAGTCTCGTGGGCGAGCAGTACTTC CASSLQGSLVGEQYF
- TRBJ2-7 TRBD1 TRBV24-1 TGTGCCACCAGTGATTCGGGACAGGGGGCCTACGAGCAGTACTTC CATSDSGQGAYEQYF
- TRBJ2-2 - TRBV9 TGTGCCAGCGTACGGGGGAACACCGGGGAGCTGTTTTTT CASVRGNTGELFF
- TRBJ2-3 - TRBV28 TGTGCCAGCAGTTTTTCTGAGTCGCGACTCGACACAGATACGCAGTATTTT CASSFSESRLDTDTQYF
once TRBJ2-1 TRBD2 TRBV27 TGTGCCAGCAGTCCCGGGGGGGCAGGGTATCCCGGGACTAGCGCTAGCTCCTACAATGAGCAGTTCTTC CASSPGGAGYPGTSASSYNEQFF
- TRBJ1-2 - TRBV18 TGTGCCAGCTCACTAGACAGCTATGGCTACACCTTC CASSLDSYGYTF
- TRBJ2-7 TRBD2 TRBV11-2 TGTGCCAGCAGCCCGACTAGCGGGGTAACCTACGAGCAGTACTTC CASSPTSGVTYEQYF
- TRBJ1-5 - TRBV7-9 TGTGCCAGCAGCCCCGGAGGGGAACGGGATCAGCCCCAGCATTTT CASSPGGERDQPQHF
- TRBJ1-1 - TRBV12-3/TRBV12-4 TGTGCCAGCAGACTCAGTGGGGGGGCTGAAGCTTTCTTT CASRLSGGAEAFF
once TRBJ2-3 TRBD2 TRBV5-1 TGCGCCAGCCGACTAGCCGAGAGCACAGATACGCAGTATTTT CASRLAESTDTQYF